This T cell receptor beta chain was recorded in a study of blood T cell repertoires in COVID-19. The wider study: COVID-19 samples collected from the United States, Italy and Spain covered acute and convalescent phases.

Per the study methods: For nucleated cells, counts were estimated from reference gene primer amplification. Clones were sequenced by immunoSEQ multiplex PCR, and TCRdb holds only the in-frame ones, with some missing. Clonal size and the V and J genes are those of that table, whereas D and trimming came from the DNA. The table has about 130,000 clones, 90% seen once. During active infection, Seattle patients enrolled and were then monitored through disease. The receptor comes from a man between 60 and 70 years old with COVID-19, enrolled during active disease. The sequencing input was peripheral blood.

CDR3 amino acids: CASSENRRGGETQYF. In nucleotides, the CDR3 is TGTGCCAGCAGTGAGAATCGTAGGGGTGGAGAGACCCAGTACTTC. The V and J genes are TRBV25-1 and TRBJ2-5; a weak D match, TRBD1 (5 bases). Germline V CDR1 and CDR2: MGHDK, SYGVNS. V lost 3 bases and J 4 bases, leaving 15 bases between the germline ends. The CDR3 is made up of 15 amino acids.